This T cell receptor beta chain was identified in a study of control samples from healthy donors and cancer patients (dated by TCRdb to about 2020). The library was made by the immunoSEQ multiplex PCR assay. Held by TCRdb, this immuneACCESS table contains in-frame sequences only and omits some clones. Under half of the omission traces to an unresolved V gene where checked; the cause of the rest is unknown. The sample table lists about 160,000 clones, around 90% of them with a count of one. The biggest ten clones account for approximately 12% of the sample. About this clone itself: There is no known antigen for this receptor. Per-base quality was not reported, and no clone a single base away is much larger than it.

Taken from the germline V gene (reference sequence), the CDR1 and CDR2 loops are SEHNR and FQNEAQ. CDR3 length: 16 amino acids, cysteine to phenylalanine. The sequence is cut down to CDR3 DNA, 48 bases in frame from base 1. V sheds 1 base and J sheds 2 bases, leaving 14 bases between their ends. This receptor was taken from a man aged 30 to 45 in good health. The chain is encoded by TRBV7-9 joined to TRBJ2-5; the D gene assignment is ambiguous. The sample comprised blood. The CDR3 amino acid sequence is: CASSLGPGPKQETQYF. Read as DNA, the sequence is TGTGCCAGCAGCTTAGGGCCCGGGCCTAAGCAAGAGACCCAGTACTTC.